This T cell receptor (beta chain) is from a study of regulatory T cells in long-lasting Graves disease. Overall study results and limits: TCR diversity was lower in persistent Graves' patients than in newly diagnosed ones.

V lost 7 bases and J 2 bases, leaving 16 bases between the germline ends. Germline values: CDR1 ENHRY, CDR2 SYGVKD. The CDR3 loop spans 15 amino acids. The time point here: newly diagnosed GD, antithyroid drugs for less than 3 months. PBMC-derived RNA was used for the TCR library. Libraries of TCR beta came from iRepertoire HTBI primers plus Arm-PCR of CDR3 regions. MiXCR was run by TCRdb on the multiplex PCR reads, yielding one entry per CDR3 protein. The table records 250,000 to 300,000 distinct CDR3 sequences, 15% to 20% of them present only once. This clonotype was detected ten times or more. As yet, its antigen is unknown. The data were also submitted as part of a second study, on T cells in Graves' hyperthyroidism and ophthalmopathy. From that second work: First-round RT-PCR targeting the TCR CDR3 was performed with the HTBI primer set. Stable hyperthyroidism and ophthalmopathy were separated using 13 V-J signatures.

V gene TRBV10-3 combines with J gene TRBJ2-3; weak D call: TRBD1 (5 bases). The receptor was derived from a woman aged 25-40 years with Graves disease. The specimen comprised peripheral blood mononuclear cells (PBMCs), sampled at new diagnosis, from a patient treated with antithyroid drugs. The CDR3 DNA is TGTGCCATCACAGGGTCGAGCGAGTCCACAGATACGCAGTATTTT. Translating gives CAITGSSESTDTQYF.